The present T cell receptor (beta chain) was sequenced within a study of monozygotic twins with inflammatory bowel disease. Template-switch reactions added UMIs with a 6-nucleotide sample barcode. With the 5' RACE reads reprocessed, TCRdb shows one record per CDR3 protein and no DNA. The sample table includes approximately 85,000 distinct CDR3 sequences. Study-wide points: Among IBD patients, fewer clonotypes were shared with others than among healthy twins, especially with disease activity.

Points on this clonotype: Its matching antigen is unknown.

The CDR3 is 14 residues long. Germline V gene data show CDR1 as SQVTM and CDR2 as ANQGSEA. This receptor was obtained from a human donor with ulcerative colitis or Crohn's disease, or a healthy co-twin of an affected twin (not recorded which). J is TRBJ2-1 and V is TRBV29-1. The sample taken for sequencing was blood. This chain's CDR3 is CSARLELRYNEQFF.